This entry concerns a single TCR beta chain. The sample belongs to a study of blood T cell repertoires in COVID-19. The repertoire was sequenced with immunoSEQ multiplex PCR; TCRdb's copy has only in-frame clones and lacks some. The table has about 75,000 clones, 70% to 80% seen once. Germline CDR1 LNHDA, CDR2 SQIVND (reference sequence). CDR3 length equals 14 residues. Trimming removed 5 bases at V and 7 bases at J, with 18 bases between. The TCR originated in a woman of 80 years or more with active or convalescent COVID-19. The chain links TRBV19 to TRBJ2-7; a possible D gene is TRBD2 (6 bases). The sample consisted of peripheral blood. The CDR3 bases are TGTGCCAGTAGTCCCCCAGGGAGGTTGGGTGAGCAGTACTTC. Translation gives CASSPPGRLGEQYF.